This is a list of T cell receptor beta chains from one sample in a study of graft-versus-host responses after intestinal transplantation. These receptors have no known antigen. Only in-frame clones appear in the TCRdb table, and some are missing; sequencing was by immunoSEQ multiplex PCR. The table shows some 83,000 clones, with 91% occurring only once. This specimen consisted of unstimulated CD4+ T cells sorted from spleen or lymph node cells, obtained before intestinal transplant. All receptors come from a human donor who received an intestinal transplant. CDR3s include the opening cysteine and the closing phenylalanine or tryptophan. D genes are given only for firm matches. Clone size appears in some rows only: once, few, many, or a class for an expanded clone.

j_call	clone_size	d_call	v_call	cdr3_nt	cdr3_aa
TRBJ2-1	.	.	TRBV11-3	TGTGCCAGCAGCTTATCGTGGGAGAATGAGCAGTTCTTC	CASSLSWENEQFF
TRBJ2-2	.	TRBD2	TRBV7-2	TGTGCCAGCAGCTCAAGACGAGCCCTAGCGGGGGGGCCCCCCGGGGAGCTGTTTTTT	CASSSRRALAGGPPGELFF
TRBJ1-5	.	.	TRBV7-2	TGTGCCAGCAGCTTAGGGCGGGGGCAGCCCCAGCATTTT	CASSLGRGQPQHF
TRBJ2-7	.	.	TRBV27	TGTGCCAGCAGTTTGGCGCGGTACTACGAGCAGTACTTC	CASSLARYYEQYF
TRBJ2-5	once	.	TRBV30	TGTGCCTGGAGTGTGGGGGCGAGAGAGACCCAGTACTTC	CAWSVGARETQYF
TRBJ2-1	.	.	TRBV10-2	TGCGCCAGCAGTGACGGGGCGGGGTACAATGAGCAGTTCTTC	CASSDGAGYNEQFF
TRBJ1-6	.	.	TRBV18	TGTGCCAGCTCACCGGACAGAGCCGTCAATTCACCCCTCCACTTT	CASSPDRAVNSPLHF
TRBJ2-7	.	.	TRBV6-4	TGTGCCAGCAGGCCCAGCGAGCCCCTTGACGAGCAGTACTTC	CASRPSEPLDEQYF
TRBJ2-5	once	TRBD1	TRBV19	TGTGCCAGTAGTATGCAGGGGGCACAAGAGACCCAGTACTTC	CASSMQGAQETQYF
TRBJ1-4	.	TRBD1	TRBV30	TGTGCCTGGAGTGCCCCGGGACAGACTAATGAAAAACTGTTTTTT	CAWSAPGQTNEKLFF